The following is a T cell receptor beta chain sequence with its context. Its antigen is not known. The source of the sample is a study of T-cell memory formation after mild COVID-19. Study-wide findings and caveats: Still unconfirmed is whether the second-wave clones peaking on day 37 recognized SARS-CoV-2.

CDR3 length: 16 residues. V lost 1 base to trimming and J lost 2 bases, with 15 bases between them. MiXCR was run by TCRdb on the 5' RACE reads, yielding one entry per CDR3 protein. The top ten clones hold 9.5% to 15% of a sample with almost 550,000 distinct CDR3 sequences, roughly 20% of them seen once. The chain combines TRBV12-3 or TRBV12-4 with TRBJ2-7; D tentatively reads TRBD1 or TRBD2 (5 bases each). This TCR was recovered from an adult woman who had mild COVID-19 (a few samples of this study predate the infection). Cell type and time point are not known. The sample taken for sequencing was PBMCs or a T cell subset sorted from them (not recorded which). This CDR3 is CASSLGTGGLAYEQYF. The CDR3 region has the DNA TGTGCCAGCAGTTTAGGTACAGGAGGCCTAGCCTACGAGCAGTACTTC.